Each of the 32 T cell receptor beta chains below was sequenced from the same sample in a study of control samples from healthy donors and cancer patients. Clones were sequenced by immunoSEQ multiplex PCR, and TCRdb holds only the in-frame ones, with some missing. Of around 50,000 clones in the sample, approximately 89% were seen once. Sequenced sample: PBMCs. The receptors were sampled from a man younger than 40 with colorectal cancer.

This clone was observed once. The chain combines TRBV4-1 with TRBJ2-3; 14 positions match TRBD2. The CDR3 spans 17 residues. From germline, CDR1 is MGHRA and CDR2 YSYEKL. V lost 4 bases, J lost 5 bases, and 8 bases stayed unmatched. CDR3 residues: CASSRGLAGGRRDTQYF. DNA of the CDR3: TGCGCCAGCAGCCGCGGACTAGCGGGGGGCCGGAGAGATACGCAGTATTTT.

The chain carries TRBV7-2 and TRBJ1-3; D is unresolved. CDR1 and CDR2 (germline): SGHTA, FQGNSA. The CDR3 spans 15 residues. Trimming stripped 1 base from V and 0 bases from J, with 7 bases between. CDR3 sequence: CASSLGMSSGNTIYF. CDR3 sequence (DNA): TGTGCCAGCAGCTTAGGAATGAGCTCTGGAAACACCATATATTTT.

J is TRBJ2-3 and V is TRBV11-2; 14 nucleotides align to TRBD2. Trimming cost V 4 bases and J 2 bases; bases outside gene matches: 8. Germline-derived CDR1 and CDR2 are SGHAT and FQNNGV. This CDR3 region has 18 residues. In nucleotides, the CDR3 is TGTGCCAGCAGCTCGCCGGGACTAGCGGGGGAGATCACAGATACGCAGTATTTT. This gives the protein CASSSPGLAGEITDTQYF.

The chain combines TRBV13 with TRBJ2-3, with D maybe TRBD2 (5 bases). V gave up 2 bases and J gave up 2 bases, with 11 bases separating them. Germline V gene lookup returns CDR1 PRHDT and CDR2 FYEKMQ (reference sequence). The CDR3 totals 15 residues. DNA of the CDR3: TGTGCCAGCAGCTTACAAGCCGGGGTCACAGATACGCAGTATTTT. This sequence encodes CASSLQAGVTDTQYF.

This sequence joins TRBV10-2 and TRBJ2-1; TRBD2 matches 7 bases. Germline assignment: CDR1 WSHSY and CDR2 SAAADI. CDR3 length: 14 amino acids. J lost 0 bases, V lost 8 bases, and 4 bases had no gene match. The CDR3 spells CASGGGGSYNEQFF. CDR3 sequence (DNA): TGCGCCAGCGGCGGGGGAGGCTCCTACAATGAGCAGTTCTTC.

The chain links TRBV4-3 to TRBJ1-4; unclear D gene. The CDR3 has 21 amino acids. CDR1 and CDR2 (germline): LGHNA, YSLEER. Trimming stripped 0 bases from V and 3 bases from J, with 26 bases between. This CDR3 reads CASSQDSLLGYKGPSNEKLFF. CDR3 DNA: TGCGCCAGCAGCCAAGATTCCCTTTTGGGATACAAGGGCCCCTCTAATGAAAAACTGTTTTTT.

The chain combines TRBV7-2 with TRBJ2-4, with a tentative D call TRBD2 (6 bases). The germline gives CDR1 SGHTA, CDR2 FQGNSA. CDR3 size: 16 residues. Trimming shortened V by 1 base and J by 2 bases, and 12 bases separated the two germline ends. The chain's CDR3 is CASSLDNGGTKNIQYF. The CDR3 nucleotides read TGTGCCAGCAGCTTAGATAACGGGGGTACCAAAAACATTCAGTACTTC.

This sequence joins TRBV29-1 and TRBJ2-1; 8 bases match TRBD1. Losses at the gene ends were 5 bases for V and 6 bases for J; bases not matched to a gene: 15. The CDR3 extends over 16 amino acids. Germline V CDR1 and CDR2: SQVTM, ANQGSEA. The CDR3, as DNA: TGCAGCGTTACCCCATCCGGGACAGGTCCCTCCAATGAGCAGTTCTTC. It yields the protein CSVTPSGTGPSNEQFF.

V usage is TRBV29-1 and J usage is TRBJ2-3; D is perhaps TRBD2 (7 bases). V lost 6 bases and J lost 3, with 13 bases in between. Germline CDR1 reads SQVTM; CDR2 reads ANQGSEA. CDR3 size: 13 residues. CDR3 in amino acids: CSVIQGGTDTQYF. The CDR3 bases are TGCAGCGTAATACAGGGAGGGACAGATACGCAGTATTTT.

The V gene is TRBV23-1, the J gene TRBJ2-5; D not resolved. TRBV23-1 is filed as an ORF, its function uncertain. Trimming removed 3 bases from V and 1 base from J, with 18 bases in between. CDR3 length equals 17 residues. CDR3: CASSHTAKVVGQETQYF. In nucleotides, the CDR3 is TGCGCCAGCAGTCACACCGCGAAAGTCGTGGGCCAAGAGACCCAGTACTTC.

The chain links TRBV19 to TRBJ2-2; D might be TRBD1 (5 bases). CDR3 size: 17 residues. V was clipped by 3 bases and J by 0 bases, with 14 bases between them. Germline CDR1 is LNHDA and CDR2 is SQIVND (reference sequence). CDR3 nucleotides: TGTGCCAGTAGTATCCTCCAGGGCAGAACGAACACCGGGGAGCTGTTTTTT. The encoded protein is CASSILQGRTNTGELFF.

The chain combines TRBV9 with TRBJ1-2; D remains unclear. V gave up 0 bases and J gave up 2 bases, with 8 bases separating them. The CDR3 has 14 residues. CDR1 and CDR2 (germline): SGDLS, YYNGEE. The CDR3 spells CASSVEMDNYGYTF. The CDR3 coding sequence is TGTGCCAGCAGCGTAGAGATGGACAACTATGGCTACACCTTC.

The chain combines TRBV7-2 with TRBJ1-2, with a possible D match to TRBD1 (6 bases). V shed 6 bases and J shed 7 bases, with 15 bases lying between them. CDR1 is SGHTA and CDR2 is FQGNSA in the germline V gene. This CDR3 spans 13 amino acids. The CDR3 DNA follows: TGTGCCAGCAGTTTCCCAGGGGCGGGTGGCTACACCTTC. Amino acid sequence: CASSFPGAGGYTF. Full variable domain (outside the CDR3, taken from reference TRBV7-2 and TRBJ1-2): GAGVSQSPSNKVTEKGKDVELRCDPISGHTALYWYRQSLGQGLEFLIYFQGNSAPDKSGLPSDRFSAERTGGSVSTLTIQRTQQEDSAVYLCASSFPGAGGYTFGSGTRLTVV.

Note on this clone: Other DNA sequences in this specimen translate into the identical CDR3. The chain is built from TRBV6-6 and TRBJ1-6; D remains unclear. V lost 3 bases and J lost 8, with 5 bases in between. CDR1 is MNHNY, CDR2 SVGAGI, per germline (reference sequence). The CDR3 length is 12 residues. CDR3 amino acids: CASSYVDSPLHF. CDR3 DNA: TGTGCCAGCAGTTATGTGGATTCACCCCTCCACTTT.

J is TRBJ1-5 and V is TRBV9, with unresolved D. V lost 3 bases to trimming and J lost 6 bases, with 16 bases between them. The CDR3 is 15 residues long. Looked up from germline, CDR1 is SGDLS and CDR2 is YYNGEE. CDR3 coding DNA: TGTGCCAGCAGCGCCGACGGGTTGAAGGGTCAGCCCCAGCATTTT. It codes for CASSADGLKGQPQHF.

The rearrangement links TRBV19 to TRBJ1-1; D not certain. V was pared by 7 bases and J by 1 base, with 7 bases between. The germline V gene has CDR1 LNHDA and CDR2 SQIVND (reference sequence). The CDR3 length is 12 residues. This chain's CDR3 is CASISGNTEAFF. CDR3 in DNA: TGTGCCAGTATCTCAGGGAACACTGAAGCTTTCTTT.

The V call is TRBV30, the J call TRBJ1-5, with TRBD1 as a possible D gene (6 bases). Germline loops: CDR1 GTSNPN, CDR2 SVGIG (reference sequence). The CDR3 is 17 amino acids. The V and J ends lost 2 bases and 7 bases respectively, with 24 bases between them. DNA of the CDR3: TGTGCCTGGAGTTCCCCGTTTTGGCAGGGGACGGGACAGCCCCAGCATTTT. Its protein product is CAWSSPFWQGTGQPQHF.

This chain connects TRBV10-3 to TRBJ2-7, with unresolved D. V lost 3 bases and J 7 bases, leaving 13 bases between the germline ends. The CDR3 is 13 amino acids. CDR1 ENHRY and CDR2 SYGVKD come from the germline V gene. CDR3 DNA sequence: TGTGCCATCAGTGATCTTCTAGGAAATGAGCAGTACTTC. It codes for CAISDLLGNEQYF.

The V gene is TRBV3-1 (or the pseudogene TRBV3-2), the J gene TRBJ2-3, with 9 bases lining up with TRBD1. After removal of 4 bases from V and 3 bases from J, the junction contained 11 bases not matched to a gene. This CDR3 is built from 17 residues. The germline V gene has CDR1 LGHDT and CDR2 YNNKEL (reference sequence). The CDR3 nucleotides are TGTGCCAGCAGCCTCCTAGGACAGGGGATGGGGACAGATACGCAGTATTTT. Amino acid sequence: CASSLLGQGMGTDTQYF.

The chain recombines TRBV12-5 with TRBJ1-1, with 7 nucleotides matching TRBD1. The CDR3 runs to 16 residues. The trim removed 6 bases at V and 1 base at J, leaving 11 bases unmatched. Per germline, CDR1 LGHNT and CDR2 FRNRAP. CDR3 DNA: TGTGCTAGTGGCTTTCATCGGGACAGCCAGAACACTGAAGCTTTCTTT. Translation gives CASGFHRDSQNTEAFF.

This clone was seen a single time. This CDR3 is CSVEDQPGNIQYF. The CDR3, as DNA: TGCAGCGTTGAAGATCAGCCAGGGAACATTCAGTACTTC. The chain recombines TRBV29-1 with TRBJ2-4, with D possibly being TRBD1 (5 bases). V lost 0 bases to trimming and J lost 7 bases, with 10 bases between them. The CDR3 contains 13 residues. The germline V gene encodes CDR1 SQVTM and CDR2 ANQGSEA.

The chain has TRBV2 and TRBJ2-1, with TRBD2 matching 8 bases. The CDR3 consists of 19 residues. V gave up 9 bases and J gave up 9 bases; unmatched junction bases: 28. Germline CDR1 is SNHLY and CDR2 is FYNNEI. CDR3 sequence (DNA): TGTGCCAGTCTTGGACGGTTGCGCGGGGGGCCGGTTGAGCAGGGTGAGCAGTTCTTC. Its translation is CASLGRLRGGPVEQGEQFF.

The chain links TRBV4-3 to TRBJ1-1; D gene uncertain. The CDR3 totals 14 residues. Trimming removed 0 bases from V and 5 bases from J, with 10 bases in between. Germline V lookup: CDR1 LGHNA, CDR2 YSLEER. The CDR3 DNA sequence: TGCGCCAGCAGCCAAGATCGGGGTTGGACTGAAGCTTTCTTT. It codes for CASSQDRGWTEAFF.

This chain uses TRBV9 with TRBJ1-2; the match to TRBD1 covers 9 bases. V lost 3 bases to trimming and J lost 6 bases; unmatched junction nucleotides: 9. From germline, CDR1 is SGDLS and CDR2 YYNGEE. The CDR3 is 15 residues long. The CDR3 spells CASSAGTGRADGYTF. The CDR3 region has the DNA TGTGCCAGCAGCGCAGGGACAGGGCGAGCTGATGGCTACACCTTC.

This chain joins TRBV9 and TRBJ2-2; D remains unclear. This CDR3 comprises 14 residues. Germline CDR1 reads SGDLS; CDR2 reads YYNGEE. Trimming shortened V by 2 bases and J by 7 bases, and 12 bases separated the two germline ends. The CDR3 reads CASSVEAGIGELFF. The CDR3 DNA reads TGTGCCAGCAGCGTTGAAGCAGGAATCGGGGAGCTGTTTTTT.

This clone has only a few counts. V usage is TRBV4-3 and J usage is TRBJ2-5, with D unresolved. The CDR3 totals 14 residues. CDR1 is LGHNA, CDR2 YSLEER, per germline. Trimming took 0 bases from V and 5 from J, leaving 10 bases between them. The CDR3 reads CASSQEVGRETQYF. DNA for the CDR3: TGCGCCAGCAGCCAAGAGGTCGGAAGGGAGACCCAGTACTTC.

V usage is TRBV2 and J usage is TRBJ2-2; either TRBD1 or TRBD2 may supply D (6 bases each). CDR1 is SNHLY and CDR2 is FYNNEI in the germline V gene. V was clipped by 6 bases and J by 0 bases, with 14 bases between them. The CDR3 sequence is 16 residues long. The DNA of the CDR3 is TGTGCCAGCAGCCCGGACGGGGGCGCGAACACCGGGGAGCTGTTTTTT. The encoded protein is CASSPDGGANTGELFF. The full variable domain, its missing parts supplied by reference TRBV2 and TRBJ2-2, is EPEVTQTPSHQVTQMGQEVILRCVPISNHLYFYWYRQILGQKVEFLVSFYNNEISEKSEIFDDQFSVERPDGSNFTLKIRSTKLEDSAMYFCASSPDGGANTGELFFGEGSRLTVL.

The gene calls are TRBV27 and TRBJ2-3, with D tentatively TRBD2 (7 bases). V shed 3 bases and J shed 1 base, with 14 bases lying between them. This CDR3 is built from 16 residues. Germline loops: CDR1 MNHEY, CDR2 SMNVEV (reference sequence). The CDR3 DNA reads TGTGCCAGCAGTTTGGGGGGGCTAAGCGGCACAGATACGCAGTATTTT. This translates into CASSLGGLSGTDTQYF.

J is TRBJ1-2 and V is TRBV14, with D perhaps matching TRBD1 (6 bases). V was clipped by 1 base and J by 7 bases, with 7 bases between them. The germline gives CDR1 SGHDN, CDR2 FVKESK. This CDR3 spans 12 amino acids. The DNA of the CDR3 is TGTGCCAGCAGCCAAGTCAGGGGTGGCTACACCTTC. Amino acid sequence: CASSQVRGGYTF.

The chain recombines TRBV5-1 with TRBJ2-7; 8 nucleotides match TRBD2. Germline CDR1 is SGHRS and CDR2 is YFSETQ. The V gene end was trimmed by 3 bases and the J gene end by 2 bases; junction bases not matched to a gene: 4. The CDR3 totals 14 residues. CDR3 DNA: TGCGCCAGCAGCTGGGGACTAGGACCCTACGAGCAGTACGTC. It codes for CASSWGLGPYEQYV.

The V gene is TRBV29-1, the J gene TRBJ1-2; 11 nucleotides line up with TRBD1. Germline values: CDR1 SQVTM, CDR2 ANQGSEA. Unmatched junction bases numbered 6, after V lost 4 bases and J lost 8 bases. This CDR3 spans 13 amino acids. CDR3 nucleotide sequence: TGCAGCGTTGGGAGGACAGGGGGCGTGGGCTACACCTTC. Translated: CSVGRTGGVGYTF.

Worth noting for this clone: This specimen includes other DNA sequences encoding the same CDR3. The rearrangement links TRBV7-2 to TRBJ2-5; TRBD1 is a possible D gene (5 bases). CDR1 SGHTA and CDR2 FQGNSA come from the germline V gene. The CDR3 consists of 13 residues. Deletions cut 1 base from V and 9 bases from J, with 12 bases between. DNA for the CDR3: TGTGCCAGCAGCTTAGGGCAGGGTACTGCCCAGTACTTC. Translation: CASSLGQGTAQYF.